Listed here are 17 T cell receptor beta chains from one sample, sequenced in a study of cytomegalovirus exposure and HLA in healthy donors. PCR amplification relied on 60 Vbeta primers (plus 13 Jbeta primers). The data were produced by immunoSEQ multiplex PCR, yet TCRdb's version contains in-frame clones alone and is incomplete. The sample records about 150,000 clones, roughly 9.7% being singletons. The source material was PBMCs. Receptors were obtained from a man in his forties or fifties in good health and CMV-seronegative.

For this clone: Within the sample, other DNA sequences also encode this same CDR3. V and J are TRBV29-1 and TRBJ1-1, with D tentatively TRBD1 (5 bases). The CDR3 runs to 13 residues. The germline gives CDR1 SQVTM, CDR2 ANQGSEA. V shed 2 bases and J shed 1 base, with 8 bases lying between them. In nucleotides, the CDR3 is TGCAGCGTTGAACAGGGAGGGAACACTGAAGCTTTCTTT. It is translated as CSVEQGGNTEAFF.

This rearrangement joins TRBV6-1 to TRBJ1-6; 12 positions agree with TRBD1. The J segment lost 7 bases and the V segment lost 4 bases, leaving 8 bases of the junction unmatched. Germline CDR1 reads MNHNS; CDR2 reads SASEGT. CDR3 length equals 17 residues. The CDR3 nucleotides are TGTGCCAGCAGTGGGGGGACAGGGGGCGTGGGAAATTCACCCCTCCACTTT. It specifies CASSGGTGGVGNSPLHF.

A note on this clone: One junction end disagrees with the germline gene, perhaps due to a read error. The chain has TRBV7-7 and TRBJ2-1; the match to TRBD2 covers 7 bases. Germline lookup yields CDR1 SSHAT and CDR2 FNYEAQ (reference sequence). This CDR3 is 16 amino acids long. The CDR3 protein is CASSLGASGALHEQFF. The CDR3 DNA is TGTGCTAGCAGCTTAGGGGCCAGCGGGGCCCTTCATGAGCAGTTCTTC.

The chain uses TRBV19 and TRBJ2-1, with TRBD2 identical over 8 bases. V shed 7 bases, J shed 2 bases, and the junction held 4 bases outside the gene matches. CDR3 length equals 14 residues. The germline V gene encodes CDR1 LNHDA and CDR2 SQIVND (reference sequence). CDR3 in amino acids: CASTGGSAYNEQFF. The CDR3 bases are TGTGCCAGTACGGGGGGGTCCGCCTACAATGAGCAGTTCTTC. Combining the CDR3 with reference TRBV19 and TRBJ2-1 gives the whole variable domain DGGITQSPKYLFRKEGQNVTLSCEQNLNHDAMYWYRQDPGQGLRLIYYSQIVNDFQKGDIAEGYSVSREKKESFPLTVTSAQKNPTAFYLCASTGGSAYNEQFFGPGTRLTVL.

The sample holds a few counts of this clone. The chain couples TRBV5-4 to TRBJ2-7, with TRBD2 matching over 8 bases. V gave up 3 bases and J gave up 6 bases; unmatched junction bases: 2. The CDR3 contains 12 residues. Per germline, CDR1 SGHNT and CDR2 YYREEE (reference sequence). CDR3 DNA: TGTGCCAGCAGCTGGGGGACTAGCGAGCAGTACTTC. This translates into CASSWGTSEQYF.

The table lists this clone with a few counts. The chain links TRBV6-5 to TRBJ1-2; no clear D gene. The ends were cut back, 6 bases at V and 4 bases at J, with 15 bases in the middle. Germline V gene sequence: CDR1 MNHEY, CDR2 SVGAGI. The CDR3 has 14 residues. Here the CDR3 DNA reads TGTGCCAGCAGGGCCGGGGTAGCCGCCTATGGCTACACCTTC. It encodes CASRAGVAAYGYTF.

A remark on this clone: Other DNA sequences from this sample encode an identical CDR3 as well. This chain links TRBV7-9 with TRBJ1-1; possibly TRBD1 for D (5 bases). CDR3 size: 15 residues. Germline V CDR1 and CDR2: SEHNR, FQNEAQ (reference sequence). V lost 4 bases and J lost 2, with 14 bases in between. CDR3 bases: TGTGCCAGCAGCTCTGGAGGGAGGGGCAACACTGAAGCTTTCTTT. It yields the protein CASSSGGRGNTEAFF.

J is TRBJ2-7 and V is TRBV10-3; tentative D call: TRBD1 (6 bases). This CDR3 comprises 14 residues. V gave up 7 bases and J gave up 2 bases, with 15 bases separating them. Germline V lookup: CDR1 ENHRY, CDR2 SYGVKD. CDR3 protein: CAIKGLGAPYEQYF. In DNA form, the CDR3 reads TGTGCCATCAAGGGGCTGGGGGCCCCCTACGAGCAGTACTTC.

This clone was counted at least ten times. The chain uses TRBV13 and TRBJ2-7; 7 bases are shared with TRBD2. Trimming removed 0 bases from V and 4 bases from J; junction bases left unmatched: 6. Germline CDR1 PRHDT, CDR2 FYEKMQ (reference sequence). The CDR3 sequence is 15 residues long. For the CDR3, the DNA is TGTGCCAGCAGCTTAGGCGGGGAGGGATCGTACGAGCAGTACTTC. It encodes CASSLGGEGSYEQYF.

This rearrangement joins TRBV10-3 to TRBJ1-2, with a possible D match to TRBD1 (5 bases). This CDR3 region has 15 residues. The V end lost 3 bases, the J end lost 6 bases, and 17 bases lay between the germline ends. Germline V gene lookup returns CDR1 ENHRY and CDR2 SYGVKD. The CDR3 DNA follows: TGTGCCATCAGTGATGGCATGGGGCTAGTGGATGGCTACACCTTC. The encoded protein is CAISDGMGLVDGYTF.

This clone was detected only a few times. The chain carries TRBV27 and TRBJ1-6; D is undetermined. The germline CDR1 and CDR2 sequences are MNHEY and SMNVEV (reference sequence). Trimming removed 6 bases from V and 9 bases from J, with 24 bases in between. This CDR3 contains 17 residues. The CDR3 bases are TGTGCCAGCAGCACGTCCAATCTATGGAGCCTGGGTTCACCCCTCCACTTT. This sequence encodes CASSTSNLWSLGSPLHF.

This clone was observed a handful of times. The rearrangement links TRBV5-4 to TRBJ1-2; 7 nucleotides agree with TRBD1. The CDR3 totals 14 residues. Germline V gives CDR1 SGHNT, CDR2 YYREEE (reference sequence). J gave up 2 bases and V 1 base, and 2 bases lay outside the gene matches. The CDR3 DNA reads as TGTGCCAGCAGCTTGCGGGACAGAAACTATGGCTACACCTTC. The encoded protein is CASSLRDRNYGYTF. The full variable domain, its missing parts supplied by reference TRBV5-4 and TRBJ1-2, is ETGVTQSPTHLIKTRGQQVTLRCSSQSGHNTVSWYQQALGQGPQFIFQYYREEENGRGNFPPRFSGLQFPNYSSELNVNALELDDSALYLCASSLRDRNYGYTFGSGTRLTVV.

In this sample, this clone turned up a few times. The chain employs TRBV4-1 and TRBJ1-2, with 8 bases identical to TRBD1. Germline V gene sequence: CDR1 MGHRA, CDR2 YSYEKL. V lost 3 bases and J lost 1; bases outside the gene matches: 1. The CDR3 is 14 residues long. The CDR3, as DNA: TGCGCCAGCAGCCAGGGACAGGTTAACTATGGCTACACCTTC. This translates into CASSQGQVNYGYTF.

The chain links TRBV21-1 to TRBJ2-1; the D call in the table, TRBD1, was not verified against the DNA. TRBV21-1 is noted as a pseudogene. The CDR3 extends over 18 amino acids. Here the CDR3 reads CASSKRSARTGGYNEQFF. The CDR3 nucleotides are TGTGCCAGCAGCAAGAGGAGCGCGAGGACAGGGGGTTACAATGAGCAGTTCTTC.

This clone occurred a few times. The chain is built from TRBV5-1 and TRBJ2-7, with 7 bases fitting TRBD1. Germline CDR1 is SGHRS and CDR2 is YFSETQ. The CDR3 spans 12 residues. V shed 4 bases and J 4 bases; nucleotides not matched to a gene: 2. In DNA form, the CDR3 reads TGCGCCAGCAGCATACAGGGGTACGAGCAGTACTTC. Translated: CASSIQGYEQYF.

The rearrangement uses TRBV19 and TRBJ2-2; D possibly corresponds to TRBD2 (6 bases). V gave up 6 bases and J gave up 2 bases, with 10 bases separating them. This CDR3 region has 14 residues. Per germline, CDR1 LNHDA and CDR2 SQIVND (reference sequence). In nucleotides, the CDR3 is TGTGCCAGTAGGAAAGGGACTAACACCGGGGAGCTGTTTTTT. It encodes CASRKGTNTGELFF.

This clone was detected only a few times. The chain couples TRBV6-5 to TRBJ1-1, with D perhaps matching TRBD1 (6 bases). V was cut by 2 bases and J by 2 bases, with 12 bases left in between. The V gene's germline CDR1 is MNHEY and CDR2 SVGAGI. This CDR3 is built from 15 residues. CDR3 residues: CASSYAGVANTEAFF. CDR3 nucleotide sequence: TGTGCCAGCAGTTACGCAGGGGTTGCAAACACTGAAGCTTTCTTT.